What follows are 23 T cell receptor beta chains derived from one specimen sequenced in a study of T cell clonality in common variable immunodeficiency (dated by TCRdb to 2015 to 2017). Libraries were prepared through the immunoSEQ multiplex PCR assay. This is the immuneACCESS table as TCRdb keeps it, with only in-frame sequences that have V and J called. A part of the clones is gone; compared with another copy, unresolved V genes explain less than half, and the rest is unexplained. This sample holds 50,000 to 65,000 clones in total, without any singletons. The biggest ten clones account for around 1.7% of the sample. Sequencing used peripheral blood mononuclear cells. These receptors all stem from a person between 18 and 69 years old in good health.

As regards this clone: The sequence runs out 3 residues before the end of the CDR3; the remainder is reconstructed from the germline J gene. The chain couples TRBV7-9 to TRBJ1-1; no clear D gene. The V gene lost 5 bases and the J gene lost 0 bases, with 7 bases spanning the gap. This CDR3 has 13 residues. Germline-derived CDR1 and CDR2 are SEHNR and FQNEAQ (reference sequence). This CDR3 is CASSPQVNTEAFF. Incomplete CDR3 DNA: TGTGCCAGCAGCCCCCAGGTGAACACTGAA.

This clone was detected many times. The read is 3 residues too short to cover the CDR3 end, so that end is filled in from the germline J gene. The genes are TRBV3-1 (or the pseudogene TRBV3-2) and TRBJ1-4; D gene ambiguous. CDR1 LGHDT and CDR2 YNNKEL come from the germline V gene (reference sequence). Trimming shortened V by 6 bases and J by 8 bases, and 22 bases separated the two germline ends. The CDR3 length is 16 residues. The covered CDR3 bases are TGTGCCAGCAGTCCCAGGCCACTCCCGTTAACAGAAAAA. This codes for CASSPRPLPLTEK. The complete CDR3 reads CASSPRPLPLTEKLFF.

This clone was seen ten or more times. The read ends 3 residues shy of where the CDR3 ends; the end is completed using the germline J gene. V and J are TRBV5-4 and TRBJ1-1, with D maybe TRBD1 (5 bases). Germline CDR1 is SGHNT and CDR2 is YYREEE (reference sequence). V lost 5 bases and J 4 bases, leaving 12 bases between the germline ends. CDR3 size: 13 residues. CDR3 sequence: CASRTAGGTEAFF. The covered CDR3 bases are TGTGCCAGCAGAACGGCGGGGGGCACTGAA. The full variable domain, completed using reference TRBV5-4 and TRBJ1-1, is ETGVTQSPTHLIKTRGQQVTLRCSSQSGHNTVSWYQQALGQGPQFIFQYYREEENGRGNFPPRFSGLQFPNYSSELNVNALELDDSALYLCASRTAGGTEAFFGQGTRLTVV.

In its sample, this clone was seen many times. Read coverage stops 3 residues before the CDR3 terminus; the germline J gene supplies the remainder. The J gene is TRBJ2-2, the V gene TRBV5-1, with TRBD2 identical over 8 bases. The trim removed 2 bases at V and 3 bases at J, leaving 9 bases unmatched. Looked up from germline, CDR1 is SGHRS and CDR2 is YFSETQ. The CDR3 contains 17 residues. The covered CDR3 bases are TGCGCCAGCAGCTTAATGCGGGGGGTATTTTACACCGGGGAG. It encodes CASSLMRGVFYTGE. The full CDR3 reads CASSLMRGVFYTGELFF. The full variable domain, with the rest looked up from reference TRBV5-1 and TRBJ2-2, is KAGVTQTPRYLIKTRGQQVTLSCSPISGHRSVSWYQQTPGQGLQFLFEYFSETQRNKGNFPGRFSGRQFSNSRSEMNVSTLELGDSALYLCASSLMRGVFYTGELFFGEGSRLTVL.

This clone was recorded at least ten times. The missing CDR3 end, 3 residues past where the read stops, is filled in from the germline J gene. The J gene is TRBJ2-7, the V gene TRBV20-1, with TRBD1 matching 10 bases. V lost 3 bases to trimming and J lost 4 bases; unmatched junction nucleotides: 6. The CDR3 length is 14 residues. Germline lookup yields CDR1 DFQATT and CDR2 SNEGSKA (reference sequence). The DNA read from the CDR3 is TGCAGTGCTAGGTCCCCGGGACAGGGGTACGAG. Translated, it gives CSARSPGQGYE. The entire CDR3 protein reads CSARSPGQGYEQYF.

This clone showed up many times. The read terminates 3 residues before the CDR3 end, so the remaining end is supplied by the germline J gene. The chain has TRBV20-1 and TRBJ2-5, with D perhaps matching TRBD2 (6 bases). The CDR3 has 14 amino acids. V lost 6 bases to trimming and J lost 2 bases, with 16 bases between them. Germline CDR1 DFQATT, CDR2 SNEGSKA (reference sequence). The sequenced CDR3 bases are TGCAGTGCACCCCGTTTGGCGGGACAAGAGACC. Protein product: CSAPRLAGQET. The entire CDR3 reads CSAPRLAGQETQYF.

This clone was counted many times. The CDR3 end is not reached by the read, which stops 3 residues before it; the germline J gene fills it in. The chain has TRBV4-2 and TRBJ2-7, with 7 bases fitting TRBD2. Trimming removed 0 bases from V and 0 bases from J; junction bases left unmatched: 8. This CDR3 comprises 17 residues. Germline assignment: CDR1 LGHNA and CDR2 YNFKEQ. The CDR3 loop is CASSQDPTGGGSYEQYF. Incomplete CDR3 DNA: TGTGCCAGCAGCCAAGATCCCACGGGGGGTGGCTCCTACGAG.

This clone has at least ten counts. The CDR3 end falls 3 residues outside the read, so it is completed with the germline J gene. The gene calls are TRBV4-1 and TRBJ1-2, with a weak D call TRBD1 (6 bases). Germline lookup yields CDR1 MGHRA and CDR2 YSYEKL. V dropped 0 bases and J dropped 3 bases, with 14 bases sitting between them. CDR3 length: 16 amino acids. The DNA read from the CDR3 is TGCGCCAGCAGCCAAGATTCAAACAGGGCGGACTATGGC. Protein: CASSQDSNRADYG. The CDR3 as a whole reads CASSQDSNRADYGYTF.

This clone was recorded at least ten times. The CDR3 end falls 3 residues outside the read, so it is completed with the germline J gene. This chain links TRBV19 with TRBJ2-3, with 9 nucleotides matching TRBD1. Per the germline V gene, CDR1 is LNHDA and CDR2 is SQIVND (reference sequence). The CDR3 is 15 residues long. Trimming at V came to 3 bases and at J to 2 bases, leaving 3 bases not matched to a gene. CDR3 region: CASSIGQGNTDTQYF. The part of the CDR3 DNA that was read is TGTGCCAGTAGTATTGGACAGGGGAACACAGATACG.

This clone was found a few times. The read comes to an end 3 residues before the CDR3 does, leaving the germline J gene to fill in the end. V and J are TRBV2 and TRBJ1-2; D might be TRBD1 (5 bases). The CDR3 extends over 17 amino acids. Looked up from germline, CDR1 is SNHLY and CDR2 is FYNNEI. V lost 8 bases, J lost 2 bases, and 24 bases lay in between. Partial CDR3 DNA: TGTGCCAGCCGTATGACCCGGCAGGGAGGTTTCAACTATGGC. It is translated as CASRMTRQGGFNYG. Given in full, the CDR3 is CASRMTRQGGFNYGYTF.

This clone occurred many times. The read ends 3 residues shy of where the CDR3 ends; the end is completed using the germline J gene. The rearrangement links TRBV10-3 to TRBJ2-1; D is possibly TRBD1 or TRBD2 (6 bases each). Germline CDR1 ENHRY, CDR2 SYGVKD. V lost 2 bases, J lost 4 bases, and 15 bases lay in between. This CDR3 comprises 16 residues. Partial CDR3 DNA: TGTGCCATCAGTGAGCTCAGGGGAGGACTTTACAATGAG. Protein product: CAISELRGGLYNE. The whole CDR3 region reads CAISELRGGLYNEQFF.

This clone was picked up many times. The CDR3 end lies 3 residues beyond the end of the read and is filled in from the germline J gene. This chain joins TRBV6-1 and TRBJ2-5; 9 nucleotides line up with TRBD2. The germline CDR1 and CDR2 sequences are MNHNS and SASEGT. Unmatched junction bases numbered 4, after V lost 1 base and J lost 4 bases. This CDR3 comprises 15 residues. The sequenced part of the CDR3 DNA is TGTGCCAGCAGTGAAGTAGCGGGGGAAGTAGAGACC. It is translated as CASSEVAGEVET. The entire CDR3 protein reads CASSEVAGEVETQYF.

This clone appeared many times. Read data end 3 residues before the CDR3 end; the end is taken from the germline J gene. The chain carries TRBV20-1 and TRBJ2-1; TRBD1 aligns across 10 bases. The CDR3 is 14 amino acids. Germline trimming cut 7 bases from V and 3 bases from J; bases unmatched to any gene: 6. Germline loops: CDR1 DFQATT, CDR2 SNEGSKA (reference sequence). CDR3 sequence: CSVVRDRGYNEQFF. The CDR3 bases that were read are TGCAGTGTTGTCCGGGACAGGGGCTACAATGAG.

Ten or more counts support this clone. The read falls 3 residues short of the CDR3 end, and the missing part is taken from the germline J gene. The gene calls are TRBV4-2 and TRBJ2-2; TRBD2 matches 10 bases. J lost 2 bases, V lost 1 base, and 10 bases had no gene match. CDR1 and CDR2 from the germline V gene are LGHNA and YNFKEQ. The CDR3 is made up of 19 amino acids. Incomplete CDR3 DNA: TGTGCCAGCAGCCAAGTCGGAATAGCGGGGGGCTTAAACACCGGGGAG. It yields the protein CASSQVGIAGGLNTGE. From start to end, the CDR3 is CASSQVGIAGGLNTGELFF.

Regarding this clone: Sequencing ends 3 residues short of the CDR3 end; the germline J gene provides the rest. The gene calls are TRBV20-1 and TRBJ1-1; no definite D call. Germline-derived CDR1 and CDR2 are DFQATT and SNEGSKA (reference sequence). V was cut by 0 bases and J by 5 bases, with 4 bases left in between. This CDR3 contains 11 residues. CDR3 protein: CSARDSTEAFF. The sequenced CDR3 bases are TGCAGTGCTAGAGACTCGACTGAA.

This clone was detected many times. CDR3 sequence reads: CASSFTGLSGNTIYF. CDR3 DNA (partial): TGTGCCAGCAGCTTTACAGGGCTCTCTGGAAACACC. The chain employs TRBV7-9 and TRBJ1-3; tentative D call: TRBD1 (6 bases). The read stops 3 residues short of the end of the CDR3; the missing end is completed from the germline J gene. V lost 3 bases and J 0 bases, leaving 9 bases between the germline ends. From germline, CDR1 is SEHNR and CDR2 FQNEAQ (reference sequence). The CDR3 runs 15 residues.

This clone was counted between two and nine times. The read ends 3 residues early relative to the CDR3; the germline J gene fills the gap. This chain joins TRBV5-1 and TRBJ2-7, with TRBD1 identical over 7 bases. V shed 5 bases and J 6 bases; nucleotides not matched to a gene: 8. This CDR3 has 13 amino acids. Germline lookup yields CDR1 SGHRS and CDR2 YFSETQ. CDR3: CASRTDRVREQYF. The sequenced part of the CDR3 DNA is TGCGCCAGCAGGACCGACAGGGTCCGCGAG.

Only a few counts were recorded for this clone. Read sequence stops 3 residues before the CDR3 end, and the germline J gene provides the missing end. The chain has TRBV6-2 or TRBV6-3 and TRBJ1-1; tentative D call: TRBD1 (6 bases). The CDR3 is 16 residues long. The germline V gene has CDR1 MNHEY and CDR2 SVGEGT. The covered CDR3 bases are TGTGCCAGCAGTTACTACACAGGGATCGCCAAAAACATT. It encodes CASSYYTGIAKNI. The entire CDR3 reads CASSYYTGIAKNIAFF.

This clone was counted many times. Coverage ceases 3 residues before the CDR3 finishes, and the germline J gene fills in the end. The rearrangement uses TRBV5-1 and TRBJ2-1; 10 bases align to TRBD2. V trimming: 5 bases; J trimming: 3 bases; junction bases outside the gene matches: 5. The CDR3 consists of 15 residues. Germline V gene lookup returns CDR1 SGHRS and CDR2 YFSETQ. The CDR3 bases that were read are TGCGCCAGCAGGCAAACTAGCGGGGACTACAATGAG. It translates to CASRQTSGDYNE. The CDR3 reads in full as CASRQTSGDYNEQFF.

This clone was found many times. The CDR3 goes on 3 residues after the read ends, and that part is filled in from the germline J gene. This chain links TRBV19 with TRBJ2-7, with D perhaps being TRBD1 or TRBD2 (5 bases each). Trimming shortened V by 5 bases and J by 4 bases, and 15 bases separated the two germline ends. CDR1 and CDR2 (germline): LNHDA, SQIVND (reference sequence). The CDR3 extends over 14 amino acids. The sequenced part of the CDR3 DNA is TGTGCCAGTAGTCCAGGGAGCCCCTCGTACGAG. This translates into CASSPGSPSYE. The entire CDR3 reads CASSPGSPSYEQYF.

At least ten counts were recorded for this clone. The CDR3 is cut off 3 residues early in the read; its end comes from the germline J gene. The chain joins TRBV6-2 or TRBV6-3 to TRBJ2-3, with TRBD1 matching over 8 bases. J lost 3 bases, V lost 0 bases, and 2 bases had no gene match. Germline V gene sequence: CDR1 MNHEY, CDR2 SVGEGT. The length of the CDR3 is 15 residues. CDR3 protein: CASSYSDRDTDTQYF. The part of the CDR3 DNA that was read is TGTGCCAGCAGTTACTCGGACAGGGATACAGATACG.

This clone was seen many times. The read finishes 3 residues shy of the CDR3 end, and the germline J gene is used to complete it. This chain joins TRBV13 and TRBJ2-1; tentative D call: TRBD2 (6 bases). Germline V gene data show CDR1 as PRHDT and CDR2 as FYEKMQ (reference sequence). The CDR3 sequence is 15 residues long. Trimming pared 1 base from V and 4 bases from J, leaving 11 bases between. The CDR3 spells CASSLEEGQYNEQFF. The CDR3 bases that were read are TGTGCCAGCAGCTTAGAGGAGGGGCAGTACAATGAG. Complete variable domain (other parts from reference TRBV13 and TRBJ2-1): AAGVIQSPRHLIKEKRETATLKCYPIPRHDTVYWYQQGPGQDPQFLISFYEKMQSDKGSIPDRFSAQQFSDYHSELNMSSLELGDSALYFCASSLEEGQYNEQFFGPGTRLTVL.

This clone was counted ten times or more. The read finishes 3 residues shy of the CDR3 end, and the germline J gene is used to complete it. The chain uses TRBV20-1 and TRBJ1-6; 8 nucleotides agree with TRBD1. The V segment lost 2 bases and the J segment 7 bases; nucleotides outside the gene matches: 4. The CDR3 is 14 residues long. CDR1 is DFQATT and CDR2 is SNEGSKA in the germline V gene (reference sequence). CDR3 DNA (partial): TGCAGTGCTAGACGTCAGGGGGCCAATTCACCC. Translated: CSARRQGANSP. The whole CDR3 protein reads CSARRQGANSPLHF.